The clone carrying this TCR beta chain was counted ten times or more. Its antigen is currently unknown. These data belong to a study of early T cells in non-severe SARS-CoV-2 infection. The wider study: Chains stayed unpaired after sequencing of bulk RNA from unsorted whole blood.

As part of library construction, unique molecular identifiers were attached to individual cDNA molecules. From the 5' RACE reads, TCRdb called clonotypes with MiXCR, one entry per CDR3 protein. The data show 45,000 to 50,000 distinct CDR3 sequences, 5.5% to 6.5% seen once. General observations from the study: Missing private and CD4 specificities, VDJdb matching favored anti-spike CD8 responses.

Sequenced sample: whole blood. This clonotype originated in an adult who was a healthcare worker with PCR-confirmed SARS-CoV-2 infection or an uninfected control (not recorded which).

The CDR3: CASSSTGESANVLTF. The CDR3 coding sequence is TGTGCCAGCAGCAGCACCGGGGAATCGGCCAACGTCCTGACTTTC. This rearrangement joins TRBV12-3 or TRBV12-4 to TRBJ2-6; D might be TRBD2 (5 bases). V was trimmed by 6 bases and J by 6 bases, leaving 15 bases between them. This CDR3 contains 15 residues.